The 7 T cell receptor beta chains reported below all come from one sample, sequenced in a study of blood T cell repertoires in COVID-19. TCRdb's table, derived via immunoSEQ multiplex PCR, lists solely in-frame clones and lacks some. Altogether some 200,000 clones are present, about four fifths being singletons, with the ten largest covering 1.3%. Source material: PBMCs or T cells enriched from blood (not recorded which). The receptor set was obtained from a woman between 35 and 50 years old with acute COVID-19.

The V call is TRBV6-5, the J call TRBJ1-1; 7 bases map to TRBD1. The V segment lost 10 bases and the J segment 0 bases; nucleotides outside the gene matches: 11. CDR3 length: 15 amino acids. Germline CDR1 MNHEY, CDR2 SVGAGI. The CDR3 coding sequence is TGTGCCACCGTTGACAGGGACAAAATGAACACTGAAGCTTTCTTT. Translation gives CATVDRDKMNTEAFF.

This sequence joins TRBV5-1 and TRBJ2-7; 11 positions match TRBD1. CDR3 size: 15 residues. Germline assignment: CDR1 SGHRS and CDR2 YFSETQ. J was trimmed by 3 bases and V by 3 bases; bases with no gene match: 5. CDR3 loop: CASSSGTGGYYEQYF. The CDR3 DNA sequence: TGCGCCAGCAGCTCCGGGACAGGGGGATACTACGAGCAGTACTTC.

CDR3 sequence reads: CASSFRGLGYEQYF. The CDR3 region has the DNA TGTGCCAGCAGTTTCAGGGGGTTAGGCTACGAGCAGTACTTC. The chain has TRBV28 and TRBJ2-7; 7 bases are a match to TRBD1. CDR1 and CDR2 from the germline V gene are MDHEN and SYDVKM. J gave up 3 bases and V 3 bases, and 5 bases lay outside the gene matches. The CDR3 spans 14 residues. Full variable domain (rest looked up from reference TRBV28 and TRBJ2-7): DVKVTQSSRYLVKRTGEKVFLECVQDMDHENMFWYRQDPGLGLRLIYFSYDVKMKEKGDIPEGYSVSREKKERFSLILESASTNQTSMYLCASSFRGLGYEQYFGPGTRLTVT.

At least ten counts were recorded for this clone. The rearrangement joins TRBV6-6 to TRBJ1-5; tentative D call: TRBD1 (5 bases). Trimming removed 6 bases from V and 3 bases from J, with 9 bases in between. Looked up from germline, CDR1 is MNHNY and CDR2 is SVGAGI (reference sequence). The CDR3 runs 13 residues. In DNA form, the CDR3 reads TGTGCCAGCAGCCTGACAGACAATCAGCCCCAGCATTTT. Encoded protein: CASSLTDNQPQHF.

J is TRBJ2-7 and V is TRBV2; the match to TRBD1 covers 8 bases. The germline V gene has CDR1 SNHLY and CDR2 FYNNEI. The CDR3 is 14 amino acids. The V segment lost 6 bases and the J segment 4 bases; nucleotides outside the gene matches: 8. The CDR3 protein is CASRRTGSIYEQYF. CDR3 DNA sequence: TGTGCCAGCAGGAGGACAGGGAGCATATACGAGCAGTACTTC.

The chain recombines TRBV19 with TRBJ1-1, with D possibly being TRBD1 (5 bases). The CDR3 spans 15 residues. The germline V and J ends were trimmed by 7 bases and 2 bases, with 17 bases remaining between them. The germline V gene encodes CDR1 LNHDA and CDR2 SQIVND (reference sequence). The CDR3 sequence is CASIESGLINTEAFF. The CDR3 nucleotides are TGTGCCAGTATTGAGTCAGGGCTTATCAACACTGAAGCTTTCTTT.

The chain recombines TRBV27 with TRBJ1-4, with a weak D call TRBD1 (5 bases). Trimming took 7 bases from V and 8 from J, leaving 17 bases between them. The CDR3 loop spans 14 amino acids. Germline lookup yields CDR1 MNHEY and CDR2 SMNVEV (reference sequence). CDR3 sequence (DNA): TGTGCCAGCAAGGAGGGCAGGGAGTGGGAAAAACTGTTTTTT. Its protein product is CASKEGREWEKLFF.